This T cell receptor beta chain is drawn from a study of cytomegalovirus exposure and HLA in healthy donors. For this clone: Its antigen is currently unknown.

General observations from the study: Cytomegalovirus status, reportedly, was diagnosed with high specificity and sensitivity by the classifier. In vitro data verified a few CMV-associated chains as specific for CMV antigens. According to the study, 160 or so TCR beta chains were cytomegalovirus-associated.

This table comes from immunoSEQ multiplex PCR, and its TCRdb copy is limited to in-frame clones, with some not included. In the table there are around 180,000 clones, approximately 85% of which are singletons. Sequencing input: PBMCs. The sequence was obtained from a woman aged 18-30 years in good health and CMV-seronegative.

For the CDR3, the DNA is TGTGCCAGCAGTGAGCGGGAGGTCTACAATGAGCAGTTCTTC. It codes for CASSEREVYNEQFF. The V and J genes are TRBV6-4 and TRBJ2-1; 8 bases agree with TRBD2. Germline CDR1 is MRHNA and CDR2 is SNTAGT. V was clipped by 3 bases and J by 3 bases; unmatched bases: 1. This CDR3 spans 14 amino acids.